This TCR beta chain was documented in a study of identical twins. Whole-study findings and limits: For zero-insertion analyses, partial confounding could come from invariant MAIT and iNKT cells. Its conclusions, products of cross-sectional statistical analysis, did not come from following the same donors.

This clonotype has at least ten counts. The antigen is undetermined. CDR3 length equals 15 residues. V was cut by 0 bases and J by 2 bases, with 11 bases left in between. Germline V CDR1 and CDR2: MNHEY, SVGAGI. One entry per CDR3 protein results from TCRdb running MiXCR on the 5' RACE reads. The table records 570,000 or so distinct CDR3 sequences, just under 10% of them present only once. In every case, the donor was a healthy Caucasian. In addition, the sample was reused for a study of yellow fever vaccine responses in identical twins.

This sequence joins TRBV6-5 and TRBJ2-7, with D perhaps matching TRBD1 or TRBD2 (7 bases each). Sequencing used PBMCs. This clonotype was sampled from a woman under 30 in good health. The CDR3 reads CASSYSGRGPYEQYF. In nucleotides, the CDR3 is TGTGCCAGCAGTTACTCGGGGAGGGGGCCCTACGAGCAGTACTTC.